A single sample gave rise to the 24 T cell receptor beta chains below, sequenced in a study of regulatory T cells in long-lasting Graves disease. Building of the TCR beta libraries involved iRepertoire HTBI primers and Arm-PCR of CDR3 regions. Each CDR3 protein gets one entry after TCRdb re-called the multiplex PCR reads with MiXCR. The sample lists around 420,000 distinct CDR3 sequences, around 15% occurring once. The time point was: newly diagnosed GD, antithyroid drugs for less than 3 months. PBMCs provided the RNA from which the TCR library was made. This sample comprised peripheral blood mononuclear cells (PBMCs), obtained at new diagnosis, from a patient treated with antithyroid drugs. The receptors were sampled from a female donor with Graves disease.

This clonotype was counted many times. This chain links TRBV28 with TRBJ2-7; the match to TRBD1 covers 7 bases. V lost 7 bases, J lost 5 bases, and 14 bases stayed unmatched. From germline, CDR1 is MDHEN and CDR2 SYDVKM. This CDR3 contains 15 residues. CDR3 loop: CASNNPGQAGDEQYF. The CDR3 region has the DNA TGTGCCAGCAACAATCCCGGACAGGCAGGCGACGAGCAGTACTTC.

With respect to this clonotype: A much larger clone lies one base from this, so it may be a read error. The chain is built from TRBV7-6 and TRBJ1-2; D not resolved. The CDR3 consists of 13 residues. Germline CDR1 reads SGHVS; CDR2 reads FNYEAQ. Here the CDR3 reads CASSSEVIYGYAF. DNA of the CDR3: TGTGCCAGCAGCTCTGAGGTTATCTATGGCTACGCCTTC.

This clonotype was seen repeatedly, ten times or more. J is TRBJ1-5 and V is TRBV12-3 or TRBV12-4, with D hard to call. The CDR3 has 13 amino acids. Deletions cut 3 bases from V and 9 bases from J, with 12 bases between. CDR3 nucleotide sequence: TGTGCCAGCAGTTTCAAGGGAGATGGGCCCCAGCATTTT. Amino acid sequence: CASSFKGDGPQHF.

This clonotype was seen many times. This chain joins TRBV10-3 and TRBJ2-1; TRBD2 agrees at 11 bases. V shed 4 bases, J shed 7 bases, and the junction held 0 bases outside the gene matches. The CDR3 loop spans 13 amino acids. From germline, CDR1 is ENHRY and CDR2 SYGVKD. CDR3 protein: CAISGLAGNEQFF. The DNA for the CDR3 is TGTGCCATCAGTGGACTAGCGGGGAATGAGCAGTTCTTC.

This clonotype has at least ten counts. The gene calls are TRBV7-9 and TRBJ1-1, with D hard to call. Germline V gene data show CDR1 as SEHNR and CDR2 as FQNEAQ (reference sequence). The CDR3 is made up of 13 amino acids. V was trimmed by 2 bases and J by 6 bases, leaving 10 bases between them. As DNA, the CDR3 is TGTGCCAGCAGCTTATTCTTAGACTCTGAAGCTTTCTTT. Translation: CASSLFLDSEAFF. The whole variable domain, remainder taken from reference TRBV7-9 and TRBJ1-1, is DTGVSQNPRHKITKRGQNVTFRCDPISEHNRLYWYRQTLGQGPEFLTYFQNEAQLEKSRLLSDRFSAERPKGSFSTLEIQRTEQGDSAMYLCASSLFLDSEAFFGQGTRLTVV.

This clonotype was observed at least ten times. In DNA form, the CDR3 reads TGTGCCAGCAGTTCCGGGACAGGGGATGTGAGGCTGTTTTTT. This sequence encodes CASSSGTGDVRLFF. The V gene is TRBV12-3 or TRBV12-4, the J gene TRBJ1-4; TRBD1 matches at 10 bases. The trim removed 4 bases at V and 14 bases at J, leaving 10 bases unmatched. The CDR3 contains 14 residues.

This clonotype was observed many times. The V gene is TRBV20-1, the J gene TRBJ2-3; 8 bases align to TRBD2. CDR3 length: 16 residues. Germline V lookup: CDR1 DFQATT, CDR2 SNEGSKA (reference sequence). Trimming removed 1 base from V and 0 bases from J; junction bases left unmatched: 6. The CDR3 sequence: CSARGLRGGSTDTQYF. The CDR3 nucleotides are TGCAGTGCTAGAGGGCTGCGCGGGGGGAGCACAGATACGCAGTATTTT.

The chain employs TRBV28 and TRBJ1-2; TRBD1 matches at 9 bases. The germline V gene encodes CDR1 MDHEN and CDR2 SYDVKM. There are 13 residues in the CDR3. V trimming: 6 bases; J trimming: 5 bases; junction bases outside the gene matches: 4. The CDR3 bases are TGTGCCAGCAGAAAACAGGGGGCTTATGGCTACACCTTC. Translated, it gives CASRKQGAYGYTF.

This clonotype showed up many times. The chain links TRBV7-9 to TRBJ1-1, with D uncertain. This CDR3 is built from 12 residues. V dropped 7 bases and J dropped 1 base, with 7 bases sitting between them. Looked up from germline, CDR1 is SEHNR and CDR2 is FQNEAQ (reference sequence). CDR3 sequence reads: CASTWENTEAFF. The CDR3 DNA reads TGTGCCAGCACCTGGGAGAACACTGAAGCTTTCTTT.

This clonotype was seen repeatedly, ten times or more. The rearrangement joins TRBV5-1 to TRBJ1-1; 8 bases are shared with TRBD1. Germline CDR1 SGHRS, CDR2 YFSETQ. Trimming cost V 4 bases and J 4 bases; bases outside gene matches: 18. The CDR3 is made up of 18 amino acids. CDR3 bases: TGCGCCAGCAGCCGAGGGGGAAACAGGGGGGCGATGGGCACTGAAGCTTTCTTT. Translated, it gives CASSRGGNRGAMGTEAFF.

The table lists this clonotype with many counts. The rearrangement joins TRBV5-6 to TRBJ2-3; 8 nucleotides align to TRBD1. The CDR3 is made up of 16 amino acids. Germline values: CDR1 SGHDT, CDR2 YYEEEE. Trimming cost V 5 bases and J 0 bases; bases outside gene matches: 8. For the CDR3, the DNA is TGTGCCAGCAGTTTCAGGGGGCCCCGTAGCACAGATACGCAGTATTTT. It encodes CASSFRGPRSTDTQYF.

The chain joins TRBV9 to TRBJ1-6, with D perhaps TRBD1 (6 bases). V was clipped by 4 bases and J by 7 bases, with 15 bases between them. The CDR3 consists of 15 residues. CDR1 and CDR2 from the germline V gene are SGDLS and YYNGEE. The CDR3 DNA is TGTGCCAGCAGCCCTCTAGGGGGGAGGAATTCACCCCTCCACTTT. Translation: CASSPLGGRNSPLHF.

This clonotype was counted at least ten times. In DNA, the CDR3 is TGCAGTGCTAGAGATCGGCGCGGGAAAGAGACCCAGTACTTC. Translated, it gives CSARDRRGKETQYF. V and J are TRBV20-1 and TRBJ2-5; TRBD2 might be the D (6 bases). This CDR3 contains 14 residues. Germline CDR1 and CDR2: DFQATT and SNEGSKA (reference sequence). Trimming left V 0 bases short and J 3 bases short, with 11 bases between.

This clonotype has a handful of counts. The chain uses TRBV5-1 and TRBJ1-4; unclear D gene. V dropped 10 bases and J dropped 7 bases, with 14 bases sitting between them. Germline CDR1 is SGHRS and CDR2 is YFSETQ. The CDR3 is 12 residues long. DNA for the CDR3: TGCGCCGGCATACAAAGCCTTGAAAAACTGTTTTTT. Amino acid sequence: CAGIQSLEKLFF.

This clonotype appeared a few times. The chain is built from TRBV4-2 and TRBJ1-3, with TRBD1 as a possible D gene (5 bases). Trimming left V 1 base short and J 0 bases short, with 10 bases between. CDR3 length equals 16 residues. Germline V gene lookup returns CDR1 LGHNA and CDR2 YNFKEQ. DNA for the CDR3: TGTGCCAGCAGCCAAGGGCGGGGGAACTCTGGAAACACCATATATTTT. Encoded protein: CASSQGRGNSGNTIYF.

On this clonotype: A much more abundant neighbour one base away suggests this may be a read error. This chain uses TRBV27 with TRBJ1-5; D unclear. The CDR3 has 17 amino acids. Germline lookup yields CDR1 MNHEY and CDR2 SMNVEV (reference sequence). Trimming took 6 bases from V and 0 from J, leaving 18 bases between them. The CDR3 reads CASSRDRSGISNQPQHF. For the CDR3, the DNA is TGTGCCAGCAGCAGAGATCGGTCCGGGATTAGCAATCAGCCCCAGCATTTT.

This clonotype was seen a few times. The chain has TRBV7-9 and TRBJ1-4; TRBD1 aligns across 11 bases. The CDR3 sequence is 15 residues long. J gave up 7 bases and V 1 base, and 2 bases lay outside the gene matches. Germline V gives CDR1 SEHNR, CDR2 FQNEAQ (reference sequence). CDR3 amino acids: CASSLGDRGSEKLFF. As DNA, the CDR3 is TGTGCCAGCAGCTTAGGGGACAGGGGGTCTGAAAAACTGTTTTTT. The full variable domain, in which reference TRBV7-9 and TRBJ1-4 provide the parts outside the CDR3, is DTGVSQNPRHKITKRGQNVTFRCDPISEHNRLYWYRQTLGQGPEFLTYFQNEAQLEKSRLLSDRFSAERPKGSFSTLEIQRTEQGDSAMYLCASSLGDRGSEKLFFGSGTQLSVL.

This clonotype was picked up many times. The CDR3 DNA is TGTGCTAGTGGTTTGGTAGGGGGACCTGGGAGGGCTGAAGCTTTCTTT. Translated: CASGLVGGPGRAEAFF. This chain connects TRBV12-5 to TRBJ1-1, with D possibly matching TRBD1 (6 bases). V shed 0 bases and J shed 6 bases, with 17 bases lying between them. The length of the CDR3 is 16 residues. Germline loops: CDR1 LGHNT, CDR2 FRNRAP.

This clonotype was observed a single time. The chain combines TRBV4-1 with TRBJ2-4; 10 nucleotides agree with TRBD2. This CDR3 is built from 17 residues. The germline CDR1 and CDR2 sequences are MGHRA and YSYEKL. The ends lost 3 bases at V and 4 bases at J; junction bases unmatched: 9. DNA of the CDR3: TGCGCCAGCAGCCAGCCACCCACTAGCGGGGAAAAAAACATTCAGTACTTC. Its protein is CASSQPPTSGEKNIQYF.

This clonotype was detected ten times or more. The chain uses TRBV13 and TRBJ2-2, with TRBD2 matching 7 bases. Germline-derived CDR1 and CDR2 are PRHDT and FYEKMQ (reference sequence). The V gene end was trimmed by 6 bases and the J gene end by 3 bases; junction bases not matched to a gene: 4. There are 14 residues in the CDR3. The CDR3 loop reads CASRRREYTGELFF. In DNA form, the CDR3 reads TGTGCCAGCAGGAGGCGGGAGTACACCGGGGAGCTGTTTTTT.

Turning to this clonotype: Its ends do not fully match the called genes, so a read error is possible. J is TRBJ2-4 and V is TRBV2; 9 nucleotides agree with TRBD2. Germline V gives CDR1 SNHLY, CDR2 FYNNEI. The CDR3 runs 11 residues. The CDR3 is CASSAIAGVTF. The CDR3 DNA reads TGTGCCAGCAGTGCCATAGCGGGAGTAACCTTC.

There are many counts of this clonotype. This sequence joins TRBV20-1 and TRBJ2-6; D is unclear. The CDR3 loop spans 14 amino acids. Between the trimmed V and J ends, which lost 5 bases and 0 bases, there was a span of 8 bases. Germline values: CDR1 DFQATT, CDR2 SNEGSKA (reference sequence). The DNA for the CDR3 is TGCAGTGCTGGCAGCGCCTCTGGGGCCAACGTCCTGACTTTC. This encodes CSAGSASGANVLTF.

This clonotype was seen repeatedly, ten times or more. V usage is TRBV19 and J usage is TRBJ1-1; a weak D match, TRBD1 (5 bases). The CDR3 runs to 15 residues. The V end lost 7 bases, the J end lost 1 base, and 16 bases lay between the germline ends. Germline-derived CDR1 and CDR2 are LNHDA and SQIVND (reference sequence). The DNA of the CDR3 is TGTGCCAGTAAAACAGGAGGCAGTTGGAACACTGAAGCTTTCTTT. Protein: CASKTGGSWNTEAFF.

Notes on this clonotype: A far larger clone is just one base off, so this is likely a read error. The J gene is TRBJ2-1, the V gene TRBV11-2; TRBD1 agrees at 9 bases. The ends lost 8 bases at V and 10 bases at J; junction bases unmatched: 12. From germline, CDR1 is SGHAT and CDR2 FQNNGV. This CDR3 comprises 14 residues. The CDR3 loop reads CASGPGTGYNEQFF. For the CDR3, the DNA is TGTGCCAGCGGACCGGGGACAGGGTATAACGAGCAGTTCTTC.